This T cell receptor (beta chain) was obtained from a study of technical replicates of blood from a handful of donors (dated by TCRdb to about 2017). Trimming at the junction amounts to 2 bases on V and 4 bases on J, and the germline ends lie 6 bases apart. For CDR1 and CDR2, the germline V gene lists MGHRA and YSYEKL. The CDR3 covers 13 residues, taking in both the cysteine and the phenylalanine. CDR3 DNA is the only sequence kept; it has 39 bases, read in frame from the first base. Libraries were made using the immunoSEQ multiplex PCR assay. TCRdb holds this immuneACCESS table with in-frame rearrangements only. Some clones are missing; in checked studies, unresolved V genes explain under half, and the rest has no known cause. The sample has tens of thousands of clones on record, about 92% of them singletons. Around 4% of the sample comes from the top ten. This clone was recorded only once. Its antigen target is currently unknown. Qualities for individual bases were not recorded, and no much larger clone is one base off.

This TCR was recovered from a human donor in good health. Some clones in this sample may be carry-over from other donors' samples. The sample comprised PBMCs. The sequence is built from TRBV4-1 and TRBJ2-1, and possibly TRBD1, on 5 matching bases. The CDR3 sequence is CASSQQGYNEQFF. The nucleotide sequence reads as follows: TGCGCCAGCAGCCAACAGGGATACAATGAGCAGTTCTTC.